This is a list of T cell receptor beta chains from one sample in a study of CD8+ T cells in alopecia areata. The table came from immunoSEQ multiplex PCR; TCRdb's copy has only in-frame clones and leaves some out. The table has over 150,000 clones, roughly 50% seen once. The sample in question was CD8+ T cells sorted from blood, obtained at week 24, from a patient treated with tofacitinib. The receptors here all came from a human donor with alopecia areata. Both conserved end residues are part of each CDR3. A D gene is named only where the DNA matches it firmly. Rows may omit the clone size; those that give it use once, few, many or a size class.

D gene: -
clone size: -
V gene: TRBV5-6
J gene: TRBJ2-7
CDR3 DNA: TGTGCCAGCAGCTCCGGGACTTCGTCCTACGAGCAGTACTTC
CDR3 protein: CASSSGTSSYEQYF

D gene: TRBD1
clone size: once
V gene: TRBV5-1
J gene: TRBJ2-1
CDR3 DNA: TGCGCCAGCAGCCTGGGACAGGGACCCACCAATGAGCAGTTCTTC
CDR3 protein: CASSLGQGPTNEQFF

D gene: -
clone size: few
V gene: TRBV5-5
J gene: TRBJ2-1
CDR3 DNA: TGTGCCAGCAGCCGCTCATGGTCCGCGGATGAGCAGTTCTTC
CDR3 protein: CASSRSWSADEQFF

D gene: -
clone size: few
V gene: TRBV19
J gene: TRBJ1-5
CDR3 DNA: TGTGCCAGTAGTATCCCCAGCAATCAGCCCCAGCATTTT
CDR3 protein: CASSIPSNQPQHF

D gene: TRBD1
clone size: few
V gene: TRBV12-5
J gene: TRBJ2-1
CDR3 DNA: TGTGCTAGTGGTGCGGAGGACAGGAGGTTTAACAATGAGCAGTTCTTC
CDR3 protein: CASGAEDRRFNNEQFF

D gene: TRBD1
clone size: few
V gene: TRBV27
J gene: TRBJ2-7
CDR3 DNA: TGTGCCAGCAGTCTGACAGGGGTCGGAGGTGAGCAGTACTTC
CDR3 protein: CASSLTGVGGEQYF

D gene: TRBD1
clone size: -
V gene: TRBV7-2
J gene: TRBJ2-3
CDR3 DNA: TGTGCCAGCAGCTACCGGGACAGGAGCACAGATACGCAGTATTTT
CDR3 protein: CASSYRDRSTDTQYF

D gene: TRBD1
clone size: -
V gene: TRBV30
J gene: TRBJ2-5
CDR3 DNA: TGTGCCTGGAGTGTGCTCATGACAGGGAACCCCTTGGAGACCCAGTACTTC
CDR3 protein: CAWSVLMTGNPLETQYF

D gene: -
clone size: -
V gene: TRBV7-2
J gene: TRBJ1-1
CDR3 DNA: TGTGCCAGCAGCTTAGACGTCGGGGGTTTCACTGAAGCTTTCTTT
CDR3 protein: CASSLDVGGFTEAFF

D gene: TRBD2
clone size: few
V gene: TRBV5-1
J gene: TRBJ2-1
CDR3 DNA: TGCGCCAGCAGACCGCCGGGGGGCTACAATGAGCAGTTCTTC
CDR3 protein: CASRPPGGYNEQFF

D gene: TRBD1
clone size: -
V gene: TRBV27
J gene: TRBJ1-2
CDR3 DNA: TGTGCCAGCAGGCCGACAGGGATTAACTATGGCTACACCTTC
CDR3 protein: CASRPTGINYGYTF

D gene: -
clone size: -
V gene: TRBV4-3
J gene: TRBJ2-7
CDR3 DNA: TGCGCCAGCAGCCAAGATCTAATCCTCGGATACGAGCAGTACTTC
CDR3 protein: CASSQDLILGYEQYF

D gene: -
clone size: -
V gene: TRBV25-1
J gene: TRBJ2-7
CDR3 DNA: TGTGCCAGCAGCGTCAGCTACGAGCAGTACTTC
CDR3 protein: CASSVSYEQYF

D gene: -
clone size: -
V gene: TRBV19
J gene: TRBJ2-4
CDR3 DNA: TGTGCCAGTAGTCCCTCCTCAGGAAACATTCAGTACTTC
CDR3 protein: CASSPSSGNIQYF

D gene: TRBD1
clone size: few
V gene: TRBV7-3
J gene: TRBJ2-7
CDR3 DNA: TGTGCCAGCAGCCTCGGGACAGGGGGCTTCTACGAGCAGTACTTC
CDR3 protein: CASSLGTGGFYEQYF

D gene: TRBD1
clone size: once
V gene: TRBV25-1
J gene: TRBJ2-1
CDR3 DNA: TGTGCCAGTCTCGCGACAGGGAGCTCCTACAATGAGCAGTTCTTC
CDR3 protein: CASLATGSSYNEQFF

D gene: -
clone size: -
V gene: TRBV25-1
J gene: TRBJ2-2
CDR3 DNA: TGTGCCAGCAGTGAATCCTCCCGGACATCCGGGGAGCTGTTTTTT
CDR3 protein: CASSESSRTSGELFF

D gene: TRBD1
clone size: few
V gene: TRBV7-9
J gene: TRBJ2-7
CDR3 DNA: TGTGCCAGCAGCGGACAGGGTTCGGCCTACGAGCAGTACTTC
CDR3 protein: CASSGQGSAYEQYF

D gene: -
clone size: -
V gene: TRBV2
J gene: TRBJ1-6
CDR3 DNA: TGTGCCAGCAGTGATACAAAACAGGGCCTTAATTCACCCCTCCACTTT
CDR3 protein: CASSDTKQGLNSPLHF

D gene: -
clone size: -
V gene: TRBV27
J gene: TRBJ2-3
CDR3 DNA: TGTGCCAGCACCGTTTCCGGTTTCGATACAGATACGCAGTATTTT
CDR3 protein: CASTVSGFDTDTQYF

D gene: -
clone size: -
V gene: TRBV29-1
J gene: TRBJ2-7
CDR3 DNA: TGCAGCGTTCTACGGACAGATTCCTACGAGCAGTACTTC
CDR3 protein: CSVLRTDSYEQYF

D gene: -
clone size: -
V gene: TRBV30
J gene: TRBJ2-3
CDR3 DNA: TGTGCCTGGAGTTTGGCTAGAATAGCGGATACGCAGTATTTT
CDR3 protein: CAWSLARIADTQYF

D gene: TRBD1
clone size: -
V gene: TRBV29-1
J gene: TRBJ1-2
CDR3 DNA: TGCAGCGTCGCGGGACAGGGTGAGCTTGGCTACACCTTC
CDR3 protein: CSVAGQGELGYTF

D gene: -
clone size: -
V gene: TRBV30
J gene: TRBJ1-2
CDR3 DNA: TGTGCCTGGACGGGAGGCGTCGGTCCTAACTATGGCTACACCTTC
CDR3 protein: CAWTGGVGPNYGYTF

D gene: TRBD1
clone size: -
V gene: TRBV5-1
J gene: TRBJ2-1
CDR3 DNA: TGCGCCAGCAGCTTGGTTCAGGGGGCCGAGGAGCAGTTCTTC
CDR3 protein: CASSLVQGAEEQFF

D gene: -
clone size: -
V gene: TRBV4-1
J gene: TRBJ2-2
CDR3 DNA: TGCGCCAGCGCCCCGTTCACCGGGGAGCTGTTTTTT
CDR3 protein: CASAPFTGELFF

D gene: -
clone size: -
V gene: TRBV5-1
J gene: TRBJ1-6
CDR3 DNA: TGCGCCACCGAAACTCCCGGGGTCCCTCGAGGTAGCTCCTATAATTCACCCCTCCACTTT
CDR3 protein: CATETPGVPRGSSYNSPLHF

D gene: TRBD2
clone size: few
V gene: TRBV7-2
J gene: TRBJ2-4
CDR3 DNA: TGTGCCAGCAGCTTAGGGGGAGGGATGGGCATTCAGTACTTC
CDR3 protein: CASSLGGGMGIQYF

D gene: -
clone size: -
V gene: TRBV7-2
J gene: TRBJ2-6
CDR3 DNA: TGTGCCAGCAGCCTCCGGGCCGCCTCTGGGGCCAACGTCCTGACTTTC
CDR3 protein: CASSLRAASGANVLTF

D gene: TRBD1
clone size: -
V gene: TRBV5-6
J gene: TRBJ2-2
CDR3 DNA: TGTGCCAGCAGCGTGGCACAGGGGTGGGAGCTGTTTTTT
CDR3 protein: CASSVAQGWELFF

D gene: -
clone size: -
V gene: TRBV30
J gene: TRBJ2-7
CDR3 DNA: TGTGCCTGGAGTGTAGGGGTGGGACCGTCCTACGAGCAGTACTTC
CDR3 protein: CAWSVGVGPSYEQYF

D gene: -
clone size: once
V gene: TRBV14
J gene: TRBJ2-1
CDR3 DNA: TGTGCCAGTTCCCTAGAAGGTGAGCAGTTCTTC
CDR3 protein: CASSLEGEQFF

D gene: TRBD1
clone size: -
V gene: TRBV6-5
J gene: TRBJ2-7
CDR3 DNA: TGTGCCAGCAGTCCCTTGACAGGGGGCGTCTACGAGCAGTACTTC
CDR3 protein: CASSPLTGGVYEQYF

D gene: -
clone size: -
V gene: TRBV19
J gene: TRBJ1-1
CDR3 DNA: TGTGCCAGTAGTATACAGGGTGCTGAAGCTTTCTTT
CDR3 protein: CASSIQGAEAFF

D gene: -
clone size: -
V gene: TRBV5-1
J gene: TRBJ1-2
CDR3 DNA: TGCGCCAGCAGCCCCAGGGATGACTATGGCTACACCTTC
CDR3 protein: CASSPRDDYGYTF

D gene: -
clone size: -
V gene: TRBV7-6
J gene: TRBJ2-1
CDR3 DNA: TGTGCCAGCAGCTTGCGAGCGTCCTACAATGAGCAGTTCTTC
CDR3 protein: CASSLRASYNEQFF

D gene: -
clone size: -
V gene: TRBV14
J gene: TRBJ2-7
CDR3 DNA: TGTGCCAGCAGCCAAGATCTTCGCGAGCAGTACTTC
CDR3 protein: CASSQDLREQYF

D gene: -
clone size: few
V gene: TRBV6-6
J gene: TRBJ1-1
CDR3 DNA: TGTGCCAGCAGCACTGATATACAGTTTTCAAGGACTGAAGCTTTCTTT
CDR3 protein: CASSTDIQFSRTEAFF

D gene: -
clone size: -
V gene: TRBV10-3
J gene: TRBJ2-7
CDR3 DNA: TGTGCCATCAGCGCGGATGGGGGCACCTACGAGCAGTACTTC
CDR3 protein: CAISADGGTYEQYF

D gene: TRBD2
clone size: -
V gene: TRBV7-3
J gene: TRBJ2-1
CDR3 DNA: TGTGCCAGCAGCTTTAGCGGGCGAAGCTCCTGCAATGAGCAGTTCTTC
CDR3 protein: CASSFSGRSSCNEQFF

D gene: -
clone size: -
V gene: TRBV30
J gene: TRBJ1-5
CDR3 DNA: TGTGCCTGGAACGGGGCCGATGGCCCCCAGCATTTT
CDR3 protein: CAWNGADGPQHF

D gene: -
clone size: -
V gene: TRBV14
J gene: TRBJ2-7
CDR3 DNA: TGTGCCAGCAGCCAAGGGGGTTCCACCTACGAGCAGTACTTC
CDR3 protein: CASSQGGSTYEQYF

D gene: TRBD2
clone size: -
V gene: TRBV7-6
J gene: TRBJ2-7
CDR3 DNA: TGTGCCAGCAGCCCCCTCACTAGCGGGGCCCTTTTGGAGCAGTACTTC
CDR3 protein: CASSPLTSGALLEQYF

D gene: TRBD1
clone size: -
V gene: TRBV4-1
J gene: TRBJ2-3
CDR3 DNA: TGCGCCAGCAGCCAAGATCTCCGGGGACAGGGTTGGACAGATACGCAGTATTTT
CDR3 protein: CASSQDLRGQGWTDTQYF

D gene: TRBD1
clone size: -
V gene: TRBV15
J gene: TRBJ1-6
CDR3 DNA: TGTGCCACTCAGACAGGGGGCGGGAATTCACCCCTCCACTTT
CDR3 protein: CATQTGGGNSPLHF

D gene: TRBD2
clone size: -
V gene: TRBV2
J gene: TRBJ2-1
CDR3 DNA: TGTGCCAGCAGTGAAGCGACTAGCGGGGGACCCTCCTACAATGAGCAGTTCTTC
CDR3 protein: CASSEATSGGPSYNEQFF

D gene: -
clone size: -
V gene: TRBV11-1
J gene: TRBJ2-1
CDR3 DNA: TGTGCCAGCAGCTCAAAGACAGTATACTCCTACAATGAGCAGTTCTTC
CDR3 protein: CASSSKTVYSYNEQFF

D gene: TRBD1
clone size: few
V gene: TRBV7-9
J gene: TRBJ2-7
CDR3 DNA: TGTGCCAGCAGCCTAGGGGACAGCTCCTACGAGCAGTACTTC
CDR3 protein: CASSLGDSSYEQYF

D gene: TRBD2
clone size: -
V gene: TRBV9
J gene: TRBJ2-1
CDR3 DNA: TGTGCCAGCAGCGCAGGCGGGGGGGCCGGCAATGAGCAGTTCTTC
CDR3 protein: CASSAGGGAGNEQFF